One T cell receptor (beta chain) is described in this entry. The CDR3 consists of 12 residues. Trimming removed 3 bases at V and 5 bases at J, with 5 bases between. Germline V gene lookup returns CDR1 GTSNPN and CDR2 SVGIG (reference sequence). This sample is part of a study of T cell responses to AZD1222 COVID-19 vaccine. Study-level information: Pooling was applied to second doses at about 4 or about 12 weeks.

The table came from immunoSEQ multiplex PCR; TCRdb's copy has only in-frame clones and leaves some out. Altogether 150,000 to 200,000 clones are present, 85% to 95% being singletons, with the ten largest covering more than 1.1%. V and J are TRBV30 and TRBJ1-6; D not certain. The sample was peripheral blood, taken on day 0 of AZD1222 vaccination. The TCR originated in an adult in good health. For the CDR3, the DNA is TGTGCCTGGAGGTTCCATAATTCACCCCTCCACTTT. It specifies CAWRFHNSPLHF.